The 24 T cell receptor beta chains in this list originate from one sample, sequenced in a study of response to subunit inactivated influenza vaccine. MiXCR, run by TCRdb on the RT-PCR reads, gives a single entry per CDR3 protein. The sample holds 150,000 to 200,000 distinct CDR3 sequences, approximately 8.7% seen once. Sample: non-naive T cells sorted from PBMCs, taken on the day of vaccination. These receptors were obtained from a man in his forties or fifties who received an inactivated influenza vaccine.

The chain uses TRBV14 and TRBJ1-1, with D tentatively TRBD1 (6 bases). The CDR3 runs to 14 residues. CDR1 is SGHDN and CDR2 is FVKESK in the germline V gene. The V and J ends lost 1 base and 4 bases respectively, with 10 bases between them. CDR3 amino acids: CASSQVGGGTEAFF. The CDR3 nucleotides are TGTGCCAGCAGCCAAGTCGGAGGGGGCACTGAAGCTTTCTTT.

This clonotype was seen more than once but under ten times. The chain uses TRBV28 and TRBJ1-1, with D perhaps TRBD1 (6 bases). Germline V lookup: CDR1 MDHEN, CDR2 SYDVKM. The CDR3 totals 14 residues. Trimming shortened V by 10 bases and J by 4 bases, and 19 bases separated the two germline ends. The CDR3 region is CATRAVEGGTEAFF. In nucleotides, the CDR3 is TGTGCCACCAGAGCGGTCGAGGGGGGCACTGAAGCTTTCTTT.

There are a few counts of this clonotype. The chain joins TRBV20-1 to TRBJ2-7; 9 bases are a match to TRBD2. The CDR3 spans 14 residues. The V gene's germline CDR1 is DFQATT and CDR2 SNEGSKA (reference sequence). V lost 6 bases to trimming and J lost 5 bases; unmatched junction nucleotides: 11. The CDR3 nucleotides are TGCAGTGCCAAGGGGGGGACTAGCATCGACGAGCAGTACTTC. Amino acid sequence: CSAKGGTSIDEQYF.

The V gene is TRBV5-1, the J gene TRBJ1-4; 10 nucleotides align to TRBD1. Germline V gene sequence: CDR1 SGHRS, CDR2 YFSETQ. The CDR3 is made up of 15 amino acids. Trimming cost V 3 bases and J 8 bases; bases outside gene matches: 7. CDR3 in DNA: TGCGCCAGCAGCTCGACTGGACAGGGGGGCGAAAAACTGTTTTTT. It is translated as CASSSTGQGGEKLFF.

This chain links TRBV20-1 with TRBJ2-5; D possibly corresponds to TRBD2 (5 bases). Germline values: CDR1 DFQATT, CDR2 SNEGSKA (reference sequence). V shed 7 bases and J shed 5 bases, with 17 bases lying between them. The CDR3 covers 13 residues. The CDR3 loop reads CSVGGGWGETQYF. DNA of the CDR3: TGCAGTGTCGGAGGCGGATGGGGTGAGACCCAGTACTTC.

The rearrangement links TRBV5-1 to TRBJ2-5, with 10 bases lining up with TRBD2. The CDR3 extends over 16 amino acids. In germline, CDR1 is SGHRS, CDR2 YFSETQ. Trimming cost V 4 bases and J 1 base; bases outside gene matches: 7. The CDR3 sequence: CASSRSPSGGQETQYF. The DNA for the CDR3 is TGCGCCAGCAGCCGGAGCCCTAGCGGGGGCCAAGAGACCCAGTACTTC.

This clonotype has at least ten counts. V is TRBV4-2 and J is TRBJ1-4; a possible D gene is TRBD1 (6 bases). Between the trimmed V and J ends, which lost 4 bases and 9 bases, there was a span of 27 bases. Germline-derived CDR1 and CDR2 are LGHNA and YNFKEQ. This CDR3 spans 18 amino acids. The CDR3 loop reads CASSPPTFRGRLSKKLFF. The CDR3 nucleotides read TGTGCCAGCAGCCCCCCAACGTTCCGGGGGCGCTTGAGTAAAAAACTGTTTTTT.

This clonotype was observed a handful of times. The rearrangement links TRBV11-1 to TRBJ2-1, with TRBD2 matching 8 bases. The CDR3 extends over 18 amino acids. The germline V gene encodes CDR1 SGHAT and CDR2 FQDESV (reference sequence). J lost 1 base, V lost 7 bases, and 15 bases had no gene match. CDR3 DNA: TGTGCCAGCACCGCAGCCGCTGGCGGGGGGCCTTCCTACAATGAGCAGTTCTTC. This translates into CASTAAAGGGPSYNEQFF. Variable domain in full (rest from reference TRBV11-1 and TRBJ2-1): EAEVAQSPRYKITEKSQAVAFWCDPISGHATLYWYRQILGQGPELLVQFQDESVVDDSQLPKDRFSAERLKGVDSTLKIQPAELGDSAMYLCASTAAAGGGPSYNEQFFGPGTRLTVL.

The chain carries TRBV14 and TRBJ2-5; D is unresolved. Germline-derived CDR1 and CDR2 are SGHDN and FVKESK. Deletions cut 3 bases from V and 5 bases from J, with 16 bases between. This CDR3 region has 15 residues. As DNA, the CDR3 is TGTGCCAGCAGCCATCCCCGAACCACGGTGGAGACCCAGTACTTC. This translates into CASSHPRTTVETQYF.

This clonotype turned up a few times. Given a much more abundant clone one base away, this may be a read error. The chain links TRBV7-8 to TRBJ2-1, with 7 bases matching TRBD1. The CDR3 is made up of 14 amino acids. Germline CDR1 and CDR2: SGHVS and FQNEAQ. CDR3 coding DNA: TGTGCCATCAGCCTTCACGACAGGGACAATGAGCAGTTCTTC. Translated, it gives CAISLHDRDNEQFF. Supplemented by reference TRBV7-8 and TRBJ2-1, the full variable domain reads GAGVSQSPRYKVAKRGQDVALRCDPISGHVSLFWYQQALGQGPEFLTYFQNEAQLDKSGLPSDRFFAERPEGSVSTLKIQRTQQEDSAVYLCAISLHDRDNEQFFGPGTRLTVL.

The chain joins TRBV5-1 to TRBJ2-7; no reliable D call. The CDR3 totals 15 residues. V gave up 0 bases and J gave up 2 bases, with 12 bases separating them. Germline assignment: CDR1 SGHRS and CDR2 YFSETQ. CDR3 nucleotides: TGCGCCAGCAGCTTGGACCTGTCGATTACCTACGAGCAGTACTTC. This sequence encodes CASSLDLSITYEQYF. Full variable domain (outside the CDR3, taken from reference TRBV5-1 and TRBJ2-7): KAGVTQTPRYLIKTRGQQVTLSCSPISGHRSVSWYQQTPGQGLQFLFEYFSETQRNKGNFPGRFSGRQFSNSRSEMNVSTLELGDSALYLCASSLDLSITYEQYFGPGTRLTVT.

The V and J genes are TRBV11-2 and TRBJ2-7; 9 positions match TRBD1. Trimming removed 8 bases from V and 6 bases from J; junction bases left unmatched: 2. Germline CDR1 reads SGHAT; CDR2 reads FQNNGV. The CDR3 spans 11 residues. Written as DNA, the CDR3 is TGTGCCAGCGGGACAGGGCCCGAGCAGTACTTC. Protein: CASGTGPEQYF.

CDR3 in DNA: TGTGCCAGTAGCGCCCTGCCCGCGGGACCGCCCCAATATGGCTACACCTTC. This codes for CASSALPAGPPQYGYTF. The chain recombines TRBV19 with TRBJ1-2; tentatively, D is TRBD1 (5 bases). The CDR3 runs 17 residues. V lost 6 bases, J lost 5 bases, and 25 bases lay in between. Per the germline V gene, CDR1 is LNHDA and CDR2 is SQIVND (reference sequence).

The rearrangement joins TRBV9 to TRBJ2-5; D is undetermined. The CDR3 is 15 amino acids. The germline V and J ends were trimmed by 0 bases and 2 bases, with 11 bases remaining between them. From germline, CDR1 is SGDLS and CDR2 YYNGEE. The CDR3, as DNA: TGTGCCAGCAGCGTAGCTGGGTTAATACAAGAGACCCAGTACTTC. Protein sequence: CASSVAGLIQETQYF.

This clonotype was picked up a small number of times. V usage is TRBV12-3 or TRBV12-4 and J usage is TRBJ1-5; unclear D gene. This CDR3 contains 15 residues. The germline V and J ends were trimmed by 7 bases and 0 bases, with 13 bases remaining between them. CDR3 loop: CASKPGVNSNQPQHF. For the CDR3, the DNA is TGTGCCAGCAAGCCCGGGGTGAATAGCAATCAGCCCCAGCATTTT.

The chain employs TRBV5-5 and TRBJ2-3; 14 nucleotides align to TRBD2. The V and J ends lost 0 bases and 2 bases, in that order; junction bases with no gene match: 5. The CDR3 runs to 18 residues. Germline values: CDR1 SGHKS, CDR2 YYEKEE (reference sequence). CDR3 sequence reads: CASSLGTSGGRPTDTQYF. The CDR3 bases are TGTGCCAGCAGCTTGGGGACTAGCGGGGGGCGTCCCACAGATACGCAGTATTTT.

The rearrangement joins TRBV5-1 to TRBJ2-2; weak D call: TRBD1 (6 bases). Germline CDR1 and CDR2: SGHRS and YFSETQ. The CDR3 runs to 14 residues. Trimming took 2 bases from V and 1 from J, leaving 6 bases between them. CDR3 region: CASSLQGNTGELFF. CDR3 nucleotide sequence: TGCGCCAGCAGCTTACAGGGGAACACCGGGGAGCTGTTTTTT.

The chain combines TRBV28 with TRBJ1-5; 8 bases match TRBD1. With V trimmed by 4 bases and J by 1 base, 9 bases remained unmatched. Germline V gene data show CDR1 as MDHEN and CDR2 as SYDVKM. The CDR3 totals 17 residues. The CDR3 spells CASSSGTGLISNQPQHF. CDR3 sequence (DNA): TGTGCCAGCAGTTCTGGGACAGGATTGATAAGCAATCAGCCCCAGCATTTT. Combining the CDR3 with reference TRBV28 and TRBJ1-5 gives the whole variable domain DVKVTQSSRYLVKRTGEKVFLECVQDMDHENMFWYRQDPGLGLRLIYFSYDVKMKEKGDIPEGYSVSREKKERFSLILESASTNQTSMYLCASSSGTGLISNQPQHFGDGTRLSIL.

V is TRBV4-1 and J is TRBJ2-1; possibly TRBD1 for D (6 bases). With 2 bases removed from V and 5 bases from J, the gap between germline ends came to 19 bases. Germline-derived CDR1 and CDR2 are MGHRA and YSYEKL. CDR3 size: 17 residues. CDR3 coding DNA: TGCGCCAGCAGCCAATTACCTTACAGGGCCCCGAACAATGAGCAGTTCTTC. Translation: CASSQLPYRAPNNEQFF.

This chain links TRBV6-6 with TRBJ2-7; D possibly matches TRBD1 or TRBD2 (5 bases each). This CDR3 is built from 13 residues. The V gene lost 2 bases and the J gene lost 3 bases, with 8 bases spanning the gap. Germline V gene data show CDR1 as MNHNY and CDR2 as SVGAGI (reference sequence). The CDR3 here is CASSYGTFYEQYF. CDR3 DNA: TGTGCCAGCAGTTACGGGACGTTCTACGAGCAGTACTTC.

The chain recombines TRBV7-9 with TRBJ1-1, with 8 bases fitting TRBD1. V trimming: 8 bases; J trimming: 4 bases; junction bases outside the gene matches: 9. This CDR3 region has 14 residues. CDR1 and CDR2 (germline): SEHNR, FQNEAQ (reference sequence). The CDR3 here is CASEGQGAGTEAFF. The CDR3 DNA reads TGTGCCAGCGAGGGCCAGGGGGCAGGCACTGAAGCTTTCTTT.

J is TRBJ2-3 and V is TRBV27; possible D gene TRBD2, 6 bases. The length of the CDR3 is 16 residues. Trimming pared 3 bases from V and 0 bases from J, leaving 13 bases between. Germline V gene sequence: CDR1 MNHEY, CDR2 SMNVEV (reference sequence). CDR3 bases: TGTGCCAGCAGTTTCATTCTGGCGGGGAGCACAGATACGCAGTATTTT. Its translation is CASSFILAGSTDTQYF.

V and J are TRBV29-1 and TRBJ1-2, with D unclear. Trimming removed 6 bases at V and 0 bases at J, with 11 bases between. The length of the CDR3 is 13 residues. Germline V gene sequence: CDR1 SQVTM, CDR2 ANQGSEA. The CDR3 reads CSVSIGANYGYTF. The CDR3 region has the DNA TGCAGCGTAAGCATCGGAGCTAACTATGGCTACACCTTC.

The genes are TRBV5-8 and TRBJ2-2; no firm D call. Germline assignment: CDR1 SGHTS and CDR2 YDEGEE. V shed 5 bases and J shed 4 bases, with 9 bases lying between them. CDR3 size: 13 residues. The DNA of the CDR3 is TGTGCCAGCAGGCTGGGTTTCACCGGGGAGCTGTTTTTT. It translates to CASRLGFTGELFF. Variable domain in full (rest from reference TRBV5-8 and TRBJ2-2): EAGVTQSPTHLIKTRGQQATLRCSPISGHTSVYWYQQALGLGLQFLLWYDEGEERNRGNFPPRFSGRQFPNYSSELNVNALELEDSALYLCASRLGFTGELFFGEGSRLTVL.